This entry is about one TCR beta chain. Other DNA sequences within the sample encode an identical CDR3. The sample belongs to a study of blood T cell repertoires in COVID-19. About the research overall: Spain, Italy and the United States supplied samples that represented acute and convalescent COVID-19. T cells, B-cell-depleted T cells, or PBMCs provided the cDNA or gDNA that served as material.

The CDR3 is 13 residues long. V lost 2 bases, J lost 2 bases, and 6 bases lay in between. Germline V gene sequence: CDR1 KGHSH, CDR2 LQKENI. Original handling: Amplification of reference gene primers provided the estimated nucleated cell counts. The data were produced by immunoSEQ multiplex PCR, yet TCRdb's version contains in-frame clones alone and is incomplete. From that table come the V and J calls and clone size; the DNA was used to work out D and trimming. The sample shows approximately 230,000 clones, around 90% of them seen only once. This TCR was recovered from an elderly man with acute or convalescent COVID-19. V gene TRBV18 combines with J gene TRBJ1-1; no firm D call. The sample was peripheral blood. The CDR3 spells CASSPSENTEAFF. The CDR3 DNA follows: TGTGCCAGCTCACCATCAGAAAACACTGAAGCTTTCTTT.